This T cell receptor beta chain emerged from a study of T cell responses to AZD1222 COVID-19 vaccine. Study in general: Second-dose intervals of approximately 4 or approximately 12 weeks were pooled. Overall study findings and caveats: No day 14 peak samples; only post-peak repertoires were characterized.

Clones were read by immunoSEQ multiplex PCR, and TCRdb kept only the in-frame ones, dropping some. The sample lists 110,000 or so clones, around 90% seen once, with less than 9.5% in the top ten. Concerning this clone itself: Antigen unknown.

Germline V gene data show CDR1 as SEHNR and CDR2 as FQNEAQ (reference sequence). The CDR3 extends over 14 amino acids. V lost 1 base to trimming and J lost 7 bases, with 14 bases between them. This TCR was recovered from an adult in good health. This sequence joins TRBV7-9 and TRBJ2-7; a possible D gene is TRBD1 (6 bases). Sequenced material: peripheral blood, taken on day 0 of AZD1222 vaccination. The CDR3 coding sequence is TGTGCCAGCAGCTTAGGGCTACAGGGATGGGAGCAGTACTTC. Residues: CASSLGLQGWEQYF.